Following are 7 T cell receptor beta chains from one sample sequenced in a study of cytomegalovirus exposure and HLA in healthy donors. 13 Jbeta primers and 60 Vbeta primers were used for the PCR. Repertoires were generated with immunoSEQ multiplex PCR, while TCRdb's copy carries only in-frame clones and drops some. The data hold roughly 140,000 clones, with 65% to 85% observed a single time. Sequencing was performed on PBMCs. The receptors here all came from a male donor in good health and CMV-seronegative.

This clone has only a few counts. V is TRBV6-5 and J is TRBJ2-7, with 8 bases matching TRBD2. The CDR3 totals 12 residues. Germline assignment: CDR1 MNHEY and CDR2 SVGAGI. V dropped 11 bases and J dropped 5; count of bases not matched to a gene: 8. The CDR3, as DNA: TGTGCCGCGGGCCTCGGGGGGGACGAGCAGTACTTC. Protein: CAAGLGGDEQYF.

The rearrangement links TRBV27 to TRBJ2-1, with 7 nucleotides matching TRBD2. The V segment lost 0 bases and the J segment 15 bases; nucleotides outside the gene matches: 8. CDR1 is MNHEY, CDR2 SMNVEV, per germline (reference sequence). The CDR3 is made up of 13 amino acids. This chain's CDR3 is CASSLSVDSSGFF. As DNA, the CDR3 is TGTGCCAGCAGTTTATCCGTCGATTCTAGCGGGTTCTTC.

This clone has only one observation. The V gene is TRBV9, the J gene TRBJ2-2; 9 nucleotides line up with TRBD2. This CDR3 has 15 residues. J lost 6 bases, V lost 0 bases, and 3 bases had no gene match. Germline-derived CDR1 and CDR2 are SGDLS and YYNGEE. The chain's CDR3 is CASSVAGTSPGELFF. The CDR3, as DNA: TGTGCCAGCAGCGTAGCCGGGACTAGCCCCGGGGAGCTGTTTTTT.

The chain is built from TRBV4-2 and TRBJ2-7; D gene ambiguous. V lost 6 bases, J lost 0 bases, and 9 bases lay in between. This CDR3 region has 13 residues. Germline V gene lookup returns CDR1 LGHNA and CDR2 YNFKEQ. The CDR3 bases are TGTGCCAGCAGAGAGACTCGCTCCTACGAGCAGTACTTC. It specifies CASRETRSYEQYF.

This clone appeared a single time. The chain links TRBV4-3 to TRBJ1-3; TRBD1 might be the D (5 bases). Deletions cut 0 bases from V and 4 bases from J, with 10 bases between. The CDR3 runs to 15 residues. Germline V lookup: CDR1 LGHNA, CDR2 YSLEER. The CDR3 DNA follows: TGCGCCAGCAGCCAAGATCCAGGGCCAGGAAACACCATATATTTT. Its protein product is CASSQDPGPGNTIYF.

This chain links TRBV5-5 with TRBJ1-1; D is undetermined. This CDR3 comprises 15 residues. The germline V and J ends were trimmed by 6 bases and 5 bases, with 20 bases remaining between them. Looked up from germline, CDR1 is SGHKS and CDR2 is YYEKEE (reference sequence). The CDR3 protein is CASKKTPTGETEAFF. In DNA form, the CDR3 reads TGTGCCAGCAAAAAGACACCAACTGGGGAGACTGAAGCTTTCTTT.

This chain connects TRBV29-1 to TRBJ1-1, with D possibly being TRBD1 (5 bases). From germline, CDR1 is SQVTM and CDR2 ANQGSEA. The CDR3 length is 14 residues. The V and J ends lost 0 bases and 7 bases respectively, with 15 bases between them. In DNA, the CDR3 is TGCAGCGTTGAAGATCGTCGGGGGGAGGGTGAAGCTTTCTTT. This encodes CSVEDRRGEGEAFF.